The sequence of this T cell receptor (beta chain) was determined in a study of a mutant IDH1 vaccine in newly diagnosed glioma. Overall study: Vaccination was launched 4-6 weeks after radiotherapy alone, or with temozolomide cycles. Treated patients comprised 62.5% males and roughly 40% females, mean age approximately 37 years. Points from the study as a whole: Detectable vaccine-induced immune responses arose in 80% to 95% of patients.

V lost 0 bases, J lost 6 bases, and 10 bases stayed unmatched. CDR1 SGHTA and CDR2 FQGTGA come from the germline V gene. The CDR3 has 16 amino acids. Details on this clone: What it recognizes is unknown.

Time point noted: week 35, safety follow-up. Every vaccination contained 300 ug of the mutant IDH1 20-mer peptide and was paired with topical imiquimod. Clones were sequenced by immunoSEQ multiplex PCR, and TCRdb holds only the in-frame ones, with some missing. The data contain tens of thousands of clones, roughly four fifths of them singletons. The sample here was PBMCs, taken from a glioma patient whose treatment included an IDH1 peptide vaccine. The receptor was isolated from a middle-aged man with glioma. The rearrangement joins TRBV7-3 to TRBJ2-5, with 7 bases aligning to TRBD2. CDR3 residues: CASSLTPAGVHKTQYF. As DNA, the CDR3 is TGTGCCAGCAGCTTAACTCCGGCGGGAGTTCATAAGACCCAGTACTTC.